This T cell receptor beta chain is drawn from a study of blood T cell repertoires in COVID-19. Whole-study context: Some COVID-19 samples were acute and others convalescent; all came from the United States, Italy and Spain. PBMCs, B-cell-depleted T cells, or T cells provided the cDNA or gDNA that made up the material.

Seattle cases were enrolled at active infection and followed longitudinally. This CDR3 has 15 residues. The J segment lost 4 bases and the V segment lost 4 bases, leaving 7 bases of the junction unmatched. Germline CDR1 reads SGDLS; CDR2 reads YYNGEE. In the source study's methods: For nucleated cells, counts were estimated from reference gene primer amplification. Measured with immunoSEQ multiplex PCR; TCRdb has only the in-frame clones, and not every one. V, J and clone size reflect that table, while D and trimming were determined from the DNA. The sample contains hundreds of thousands of clones, 92% of which appear only once.

This chain connects TRBV9 to TRBJ2-2, with 7 bases lining up with TRBD1. This TCR derives from a man aged 60 to 69 with COVID-19, enrolled during active disease. The sequenced material came from peripheral blood. This chain's CDR3 is CASSPRTGFTGELFF. CDR3 nucleotide sequence: TGTGCCAGCAGCCCCCGGACAGGATTCACCGGGGAGCTGTTTTTT.